Listed below are T cell receptor beta chains from one sample, sequenced in a study of Ad26.COV2.S vaccination and SARS-CoV-2 variants. The protocol was immunoSEQ multiplex PCR, while the TCRdb copy is restricted to in-frame clones and leaves out a portion. In the table there are 380,000 or so clones, about 87% of which are singletons. Here the sequenced sample was peripheral blood, taken in a trial of Ad26.COV2.S vaccine versus placebo. Receptor source: a person aged 18-60 years who received the Ad26.COV2.S COVID-19 vaccine or a placebo. Each CDR3 is given without its conserved first and last residue. The order of the fields is V gene, J gene, clone size, CDR3 protein. Clone size is shown for a subset of rows, as once, few, many or a class of expanded clone.

TRBV4-3	TRBJ2-1	NA	ASSQGLAGGYNEQF
TRBV4-2	TRBJ1-2	NA	ASSQDSPGERGYT
TRBV11-3	TRBJ2-2	NA	ASSPRGQGAGTGELF
TRBV6-4	TRBJ2-2	NA	ASSDSRVTGTGELF
TRBV9	TRBJ2-1	NA	ASSVTSGSYNEQF
TRBV6-6	TRBJ2-3	NA	ASSRPGRESTDTQY
TRBV18	TRBJ2-7	NA	ASSPLIEGAAYEQY
TRBV6-5	TRBJ1-1	NA	ASSYTGGVAEAF
TRBV19	TRBJ2-1	NA	ASRDRTYNEQF
TRBV9	TRBJ1-3	NA	ASSVEGSGNTIY
TRBV30	TRBJ1-1	once	AWSAVFTEAF